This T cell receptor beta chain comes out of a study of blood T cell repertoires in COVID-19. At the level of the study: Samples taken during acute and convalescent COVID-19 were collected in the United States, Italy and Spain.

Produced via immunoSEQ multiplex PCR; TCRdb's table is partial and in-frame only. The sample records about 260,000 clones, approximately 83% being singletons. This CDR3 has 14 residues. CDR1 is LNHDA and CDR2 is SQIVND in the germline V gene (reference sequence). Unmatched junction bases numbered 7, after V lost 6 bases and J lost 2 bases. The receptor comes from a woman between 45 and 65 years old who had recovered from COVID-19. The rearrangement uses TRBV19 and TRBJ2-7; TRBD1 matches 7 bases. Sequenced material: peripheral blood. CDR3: CASSTTGAPYEQYF. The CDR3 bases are TGTGCCAGTAGCACAACAGGGGCCCCCTACGAGCAGTACTTC.